This T cell receptor (beta chain) was sequenced during a study of blood T cell repertoires in COVID-19. Profiled with immunoSEQ multiplex PCR; TCRdb holds only in-frame clones, not every one. The sample has 200,000 to 250,000 clones; almost 90% are singletons. Clinical history as reported by participants underpinned cohort assignment. The TCR sequence derives from a woman in her forties or fifties with acute COVID-19. The sample taken for sequencing was PBMCs or T cells enriched from blood (not recorded which).

CDR3 sequence: CASSQDLRINDRGLSGNTIYF. The CDR3 DNA sequence: TGTGCCAGCAGCCAAGATTTGCGGATAAACGACAGGGGGCTCTCTGGAAACACCATATATTTT. The genes are TRBV14 and TRBJ1-3, with 10 bases fitting TRBD1. In germline, CDR1 is SGHDN, CDR2 FVKESK. The CDR3 loop spans 21 amino acids. The V and J ends lost 0 bases and 0 bases, in that order; junction bases with no gene match: 14.